The following is a TCR beta chain sequence with its context. The antigen is unknown. Amplification used 60 Vbeta primers and 13 Jbeta primers. Sequencing used immunoSEQ multiplex PCR; TCRdb keeps in-frame clones, though not all of them. The table includes approximately 190,000 clones, approximately 82% detected once. Donors had nominal health at sampling but likely had unrecorded immune exposures. The germline gives CDR1 SEHNR, CDR2 FQNEAQ (reference sequence). The CDR3 runs 16 residues. Trimming pared 1 base from V and 4 bases from J, leaving 16 bases between. The record originates from a study of cytomegalovirus exposure and HLA in healthy donors. Study-wide findings and caveats: Per a prior analysis, the majority of TCR beta V segments were productive roughly 87% or roughly 30% of the time.

This TCR derives from a man aged 40-50 years in good health and CMV-seropositive. The sequencing sample was made of PBMCs. The rearrangement links TRBV7-9 to TRBJ2-5; D gene unclear. In DNA form, the CDR3 reads TGTGCCAGCAGCTTAGGTGGTTCTGGCAGCGTAGAGACCCAGTACTTC. It translates to CASSLGGSGSVETQYF.